These 7 T cell receptor beta chains came from one sample sequenced in a study of cytomegalovirus exposure and HLA in healthy donors. The PCR was carried out with 60 Vbeta primers and 13 Jbeta primers. The table came from immunoSEQ multiplex PCR; TCRdb's copy has only in-frame clones and leaves some out. The table has 95,000 to 150,000 clones, about 82% seen once. The specimen sequenced was PBMCs. Every receptor here comes from a man aged 45-60 years in good health and CMV-seronegative.

This chain uses TRBV5-5 with TRBJ2-2, with a weak D call TRBD2 (6 bases). This CDR3 spans 15 amino acids. Germline CDR1 is SGHKS and CDR2 is YYEKEE (reference sequence). The V end lost 1 base, the J end lost 0 bases, and 7 bases lay between the germline ends. CDR3 protein: CASSLKRANTGELFF. CDR3 nucleotide sequence: TGTGCCAGCAGCTTGAAGCGGGCGAACACCGGGGAGCTGTTTTTT.

This sequence joins TRBV28 and TRBJ2-4; D is ambiguous. V dropped 7 bases and J dropped 3 bases, with 10 bases sitting between them. The germline V gene has CDR1 MDHEN and CDR2 SYDVKM. The CDR3 consists of 13 residues. CDR3 nucleotides: TGTGCCAGCAACGAGGTTGGCAAAAACATTCAGTACTTC. This encodes CASNEVGKNIQYF.

As regards this clone: At the DNA level, this CDR3 is encoded by other sequences in the same sample as well. This chain joins TRBV10-1 and TRBJ1-1; D is unresolved. The V end was cut by 0 bases, the J end by 1 base, with 3 bases between. CDR3 length equals 13 residues. The germline V gene has CDR1 WNHNN and CDR2 SYGVQD (reference sequence). The CDR3 here is CASSESGNTEAFF. The DNA for the CDR3 is TGCGCCAGCAGTGAGTCCGGGAACACTGAAGCTTTCTTT.

CDR3 DNA sequence: TGTGCCAGTAGTATAGGCTTCGGGGAGACCCAGTACTTC. Amino acid sequence: CASSIGFGETQYF. The V gene is TRBV19, the J gene TRBJ2-5; D ambiguous. V dropped 1 base and J dropped 5 bases, with 8 bases sitting between them. The CDR3 is 13 amino acids. Per germline, CDR1 LNHDA and CDR2 SQIVND (reference sequence).

The chain links TRBV23-1 to TRBJ1-2, with TRBD1 identical over 8 bases. TRBV23-1 is treated as an ORF (open reading frame) with a function not yet certain. V shed 2 bases, J shed 2 bases, and the junction held 16 bases outside the gene matches. The CDR3 consists of 19 residues. CDR3 in amino acids: CASSQLPDRGGEDNYGYTF. The CDR3, as DNA: TGCGCCAGCAGTCAACTCCCCGACAGGGGAGGCGAGGACAACTATGGCTACACCTTC.

This chain uses TRBV6-5 with TRBJ2-7, with no clear D. From germline, CDR1 is MNHEY and CDR2 SVGAGI. The CDR3 covers 12 residues. Trimming cost V 7 bases and J 4 bases, with 11 bases left between them. In DNA form, the CDR3 reads TGTGCCAGCACAAACGTCCTATACGAGCAGTACTTC. This codes for CASTNVLYEQYF.

The chain is built from TRBV18 and TRBJ1-5, with 9 bases matching TRBD1. The germline V gene encodes CDR1 KGHSH and CDR2 LQKENI. J was trimmed by 4 bases and V by 2 bases; bases with no gene match: 3. The CDR3 totals 15 residues. The CDR3 DNA sequence: TGTGCCAGCTCACCAGCCGGGACAGGGAATCAGCCCCAGCATTTT. It codes for CASSPAGTGNQPQHF.